A single sample is the source of the 20 T cell receptor beta chains below, sequenced in a study of OX40 agonist ivuxolimab in advanced cancers. Generated by immunoSEQ multiplex PCR, the TCRdb table keeps only in-frame clones and is missing some. The sample records about 90,000 clones, more than 70% being singletons. This sample comprised CD4+ or CD8+ T cells sorted from blood, obtained in a trial of the OX40 agonist ivuxolimab. The origin of the receptors is an adult with an advanced solid tumor such as melanoma, head and neck, liver or kidney cancer.

The rearrangement uses TRBV5-4 and TRBJ2-1; D tentatively reads TRBD1 or TRBD2 (6 bases each). V lost 3 bases, J lost 3 bases, and 19 bases lay in between. The CDR3 totals 17 residues. CDR1 SGHNT and CDR2 YYREEE come from the germline V gene (reference sequence). The CDR3 nucleotides are TGTGCCAGCAGCTCCCTGACTCCGGGGGCGAACTACAATGAGCAGTTCTTC. Amino acids: CASSSLTPGANYNEQFF.

V gene TRBV30 combines with J gene TRBJ1-5; D gene ambiguous. The V gene's germline CDR1 is GTSNPN and CDR2 SVGIG (reference sequence). V dropped 5 bases and J dropped 2 bases, with 13 bases sitting between them. The CDR3 is made up of 14 amino acids. The CDR3 here is CAWSRTVGNQPQHF. CDR3 nucleotide sequence: TGTGCCTGGTCACGAACAGTGGGCAATCAGCCCCAGCATTTT.

V usage is TRBV11-2 and J usage is TRBJ2-1, with D hard to call. Trimming cost V 5 bases and J 10 bases, with 18 bases left between them. Looked up from germline, CDR1 is SGHAT and CDR2 is FQNNGV. The CDR3 runs to 14 residues. This chain's CDR3 is CASSPGFQREEQFF. The CDR3 nucleotides are TGTGCCAGCAGCCCCGGGTTCCAGCGCGAAGAGCAGTTCTTC.

This sequence joins TRBV5-6 and TRBJ2-3, with D possibly TRBD2 on 6 matching bases. The CDR3 totals 14 residues. The V and J ends lost 3 bases and 2 bases respectively, with 10 bases between them. CDR1 is SGHDT and CDR2 is YYEEEE in the germline V gene. Here the CDR3 DNA reads TGTGCCAGCAGCTGGGACTCATCCACAGATACGCAGTATTTT. This translates into CASSWDSSTDTQYF.

The chain carries TRBV5-1 and TRBJ1-1, with TRBD1 identical over 9 bases. Germline CDR1 reads SGHRS; CDR2 reads YFSETQ. The CDR3 has 14 amino acids. Trimming took 4 bases from V and 5 from J; bases not matched to a gene: 6. This chain's CDR3 is CASSLTGGGTEAFF. As DNA, the CDR3 is TGCGCCAGCAGCCTGACAGGGGGAGGTACTGAAGCTTTCTTT.

V usage is TRBV4-2 and J usage is TRBJ2-7; D not resolved. Trimming removed 2 bases from V and 0 bases from J, with 11 bases in between. Germline V gene sequence: CDR1 LGHNA, CDR2 YNFKEQ. This CDR3 comprises 15 residues. This CDR3 reads CASSQRAQRSYEQYF. Written as DNA, the CDR3 is TGTGCCAGCAGCCAACGGGCCCAGCGCTCCTACGAGCAGTACTTC.

The rearrangement links TRBV29-1 to TRBJ2-5, with D perhaps matching TRBD1 or TRBD2 (6 bases each). CDR1 is SQVTM, CDR2 ANQGSEA, per germline. The germline V and J ends were trimmed by 4 bases and 2 bases, with 17 bases remaining between them. The CDR3 length is 15 residues. DNA of the CDR3: TGCAGCGTTGTCTTAGGGGGAGGCGGGCAAGAGACCCAGTACTTC. This translates into CSVVLGGGGQETQYF. The full variable domain, its missing parts supplied by reference TRBV29-1 and TRBJ2-5, is SAVISQKPSRDICQRGTSLTIQCQVDSQVTMMFWYRQQPGQSLTLIATANQGSEATYESGFVIDKFPISRPNLTFSTLTVSNMSPEDSSIYLCSVVLGGGGQETQYFGPGTRLLVL.

This clone showed up just a few times. V gene TRBV7-9 combines with J gene TRBJ1-6; D is ambiguous. V gave up 2 bases and J gave up 7 bases, with 9 bases separating them. The length of the CDR3 is 14 residues. CDR1 is SEHNR and CDR2 is FQNEAQ in the germline V gene (reference sequence). The CDR3 loop is CASSLQVRNSPLHF. In DNA form, the CDR3 reads TGTGCCAGCAGCTTACAGGTGCGCAATTCACCCCTCCACTTT.

This chain uses TRBV19 with TRBJ1-2; no definite D call. CDR3 length: 10 amino acids. The germline gives CDR1 LNHDA, CDR2 SQIVND (reference sequence). The V and J ends lost 10 bases and 3 bases respectively, with 6 bases between them. This CDR3 reads CATWYYGYTF. DNA of the CDR3: TGTGCCACCTGGTACTATGGCTACACCTTC.

The rearrangement uses TRBV30 and TRBJ2-6, with D perhaps matching TRBD2 (6 bases). The germline gives CDR1 GTSNPN, CDR2 SVGIG (reference sequence). Trimming took 3 bases from V and 4 from J, leaving 16 bases between them. The CDR3 loop spans 16 amino acids. The CDR3 sequence is CAWRRGGPSGANVLTF. CDR3 bases: TGTGCCTGGAGGAGGGGAGGTCCGTCGGGGGCCAACGTCCTGACTTTC.

The chain uses TRBV11-2 and TRBJ1-1, with D perhaps TRBD1 (6 bases). V was trimmed by 6 bases and J by 1 base, leaving 9 bases between them. Per germline, CDR1 SGHAT and CDR2 FQNNGV. This CDR3 is built from 13 residues. DNA for the CDR3: TGTGCCAGCAGTTGGGACAAGAACACTGAAGCTTTCTTT. Its protein is CASSWDKNTEAFF.

J is TRBJ2-2 and V is TRBV7-2; TRBD1 matches 10 bases. The length of the CDR3 is 17 residues. V shed 2 bases, J shed 4 bases, and the junction held 7 bases outside the gene matches. Germline CDR1 reads SGHTA; CDR2 reads FQGNSA. The CDR3, as DNA: TGTGCCAGCAGCTTAAATCGAGACAGGGGGCGCACCGGGGAGCTGTTTTTT. It specifies CASSLNRDRGRTGELFF. The whole variable domain, remainder taken from reference TRBV7-2 and TRBJ2-2, is GAGVSQSPSNKVTEKGKDVELRCDPISGHTALYWYRQSLGQGLEFLIYFQGNSAPDKSGLPSDRFSAERTGGSVSTLTIQRTQQEDSAVYLCASSLNRDRGRTGELFFGEGSRLTVL.

The chain carries TRBV6-1 and TRBJ1-6; D is uncertain. The CDR3 has 12 residues. V lost 5 bases and J lost 10, with 9 bases in between. Germline V gives CDR1 MNHNS, CDR2 SASEGT. CDR3 sequence reads: CASSRQSSPLHF. CDR3 in DNA: TGTGCCAGCAGTCGTCAATCATCACCCCTCCACTTT.

The CDR3 loop is CSVATGGSSYEQYV. CDR3 bases: TGCAGCGTTGCCACAGGGGGGAGCTCCTACGAGCAGTACGTC. The chain has TRBV29-1 and TRBJ2-7, with 8 bases lining up with TRBD1. CDR3 length equals 14 residues. Germline assignment: CDR1 SQVTM and CDR2 ANQGSEA. V shed 4 bases, J shed 0 bases, and the junction held 5 bases outside the gene matches.

V usage is TRBV5-4 and J usage is TRBJ1-2; 9 bases align to TRBD1. Germline V gene lookup returns CDR1 SGHNT and CDR2 YYREEE (reference sequence). This CDR3 spans 16 amino acids. The trim removed 2 bases at V and 0 bases at J, leaving 5 bases unmatched. The CDR3 here is CASSLQGARPNYGYTF. The DNA for the CDR3 is TGTGCCAGCAGCTTACAGGGGGCTCGCCCTAACTATGGCTACACCTTC.

The chain couples TRBV18 to TRBJ1-5; D remains ambiguous. CDR1 and CDR2 from the germline V gene are KGHSH and LQKENI. The length of the CDR3 is 17 residues. Trimming removed 2 bases from V and 2 bases from J, with 16 bases in between. The CDR3 region is CASSPGRGNRGNQPQHF. The CDR3 DNA is TGTGCCAGCTCACCAGGCCGGGGTAATAGGGGCAATCAGCCCCAGCATTTT.

The chain has TRBV29-1 and TRBJ1-1, with 7 bases matching TRBD1. The junction had 4 bases not matched to a gene; V was cut back by 6 bases and J by 0 bases. CDR3 size: 13 residues. Germline V gene data show CDR1 as SQVTM and CDR2 as ANQGSEA. In DNA form, the CDR3 reads TGCAGCGTCAAAGGGGGCTTGAACACTGAAGCTTTCTTT. Protein product: CSVKGGLNTEAFF.

This rearrangement joins TRBV5-1 to TRBJ2-3; 9 bases map to TRBD2. J lost 0 bases, V lost 5 bases, and 7 bases had no gene match. The CDR3 runs to 16 residues. Germline V gives CDR1 SGHRS, CDR2 YFSETQ. In nucleotides, the CDR3 is TGCGCCAGCAGACGGCCTAGCGGGGAGAGCACAGATACGCAGTATTTT. This encodes CASRRPSGESTDTQYF.

CDR3: CASSPGQGTSGANVLTF. DNA for the CDR3: TGTGCCAGCTCACCAGGACAGGGAACGTCTGGGGCCAACGTCCTGACTTTC. The chain joins TRBV18 to TRBJ2-6; 8 nucleotides match TRBD1. After removal of 2 bases from V and 1 base from J, the junction contained 4 bases not matched to a gene. The CDR3 is made up of 17 amino acids. Looked up from germline, CDR1 is KGHSH and CDR2 is LQKENI.

CDR3 nucleotide sequence: TGTGCCAGTCGCCCGGGACTAGGGGACACCGGGGAGCTGTTTTTT. Protein: CASRPGLGDTGELFF. The chain joins TRBV28 to TRBJ2-2; TRBD2 matches 8 bases. This CDR3 has 15 residues. V dropped 9 bases and J dropped 3; count of bases not matched to a gene: 9. CDR1 is MDHEN and CDR2 is SYDVKM in the germline V gene.